This T cell receptor (beta chain) stems from a study of identical twins. The CDR3 has 15 amino acids. Germline V gene sequence: CDR1 SGHRS, CDR2 YFSETQ. Trimming cost V 1 base and J 11 bases, with 21 bases left between them. TCRdb reprocessed the 5' RACE reads with MiXCR, giving one entry per CDR3 protein. This table has around 1.7 million distinct CDR3 sequences, under 35% appearing once. V is TRBV5-1 and J is TRBJ2-5, with D tentatively TRBD1 or TRBD2 (6 bases each). The source material was cord blood. The TCR sequence derives from a newborn girl in good health. In DNA, the CDR3 is TGCGCCAGCAGCTTGACCGGGGGCCCTCCCAATGAGCAGTACTTC. Its translation: CASSLTGGPPNEQYF.